This T cell receptor (beta chain) was identified in a study of blood T cell repertoires in COVID-19 (dated by TCRdb to about 2020). Describing the broader study: Samples covering the acute and convalescent phases of COVID-19 were provided by collaborators in the United States, Italy and Spain. The repertoires were released in a freely available public database intended as a resource for research on the immune response to SARS-CoV-2. Where available, HLA class I and class II types were taken from metadata supplied by the sample provider and were not determined by assay-based typing. Subjects who had been exposed to COVID-19, were actively infected with it, or had recovered from it provided the deeply sampled blood TCRbeta repertoires that made up the dataset. Nearly every sample came with metadata listing a de-identified subject ID, COVID-19 status, age in years and sex. The material from the prospective study consisted of cDNA or gDNA derived from T cells, B-cell-depleted T cells, or PBMCs. The samples were drawn from two sources: the first 160 participants of the ongoing ImmuneRACE study, and over 1,000 subjects contributed by 6 global collaborators. The investigation overall reported the following: How much clinical and demographic metadata was included differed by source and by participant, and the metadata was provided uncurated.

The collaborating institutions used their own protocols to collect whole blood in K2EDTA tubes. For TCRbeta analysis, collaborators shipped samples in one of three forms: frozen whole blood, isolated PBMCs, or DNA extracted from either of those sample types. The CDR1 and CDR2 encoded by the germline V gene are SGDLS and YYNGEE. Relative to germline, V is 3 bases shorter and J is 4 bases shorter, with 10 bases between their ends. From cysteine to phenylalanine, the CDR3 is 13 amino acids long. Only the CDR3 DNA stays, 39 bases, in frame from base 1. Points on this clone: Its binding antigen is unknown. No base-level quality is on record; no much larger clone is a single base apart.

TCRbeta CDR3 regions were amplified from genomic DNA by means of the immunoSEQ Assay, a bias-controlled multiplex PCR. The source study handled its data this way. Nucleated cell counts per sample were estimated from amplification of reference gene primers within the assay. To quantify the absolute abundance of each unique TCRbeta CDR3 rearrangement, sequence reads were collapsed and filtered. For each sample, productive Simpson clonality was calculated as the square root of Simpson's diversity index across productive rearrangements. TCRdb re-hosts the immuneACCESS table, in-frame sequences only. Its copies lack some clones; in the studies checked, an unresolved V gene accounts for under half of them, and the cause for the rest is not known. That table is the source of V, J and clone size, and D and trimming were worked out from the DNA. In all, the sample holds about 190,000 clones, and about 88% of those were seen once. The top ten clones comprise roughly 5.5% of the sample.

Recombination connected TRBV9 to TRBJ1-1, with a tentative D gene TRBD1 over 5 matching bases. The sample was peripheral blood. The TCR was taken from a man aged 40-49 years with active or convalescent COVID-19. The CDR3 protein: CASSGVGGTEAFF. The base sequence is TGTGCCAGCAGCGGCGTGGGGGGCACTGAAGCTTTCTTT.